These 5 T cell receptor beta chains share one sample of origin, sequenced in a study of CD8 T cells in Susac syndrome. With random hexamers, 0.5 to 1 ug RNA was reverse transcribed. TCRdb ran MiXCR on the immunoSEQ multiplex PCR reads and lists one entry per CDR3 protein. The sample holds more than 65,000 distinct CDR3 sequences, approximately 95% seen once. The specimen was CD8+ T cells from PBMCs. All receptors derive from a human donor in good health.

V gene TRBV3-1 combines with J gene TRBJ2-1; D unresolved. Looked up from germline, CDR1 is LGHDT and CDR2 is YNNKEL (reference sequence). The CDR3 is 12 residues long. V was shortened by 0 bases and J by 6 bases, with 3 bases between the two germline ends. CDR3 sequence: CASSQDSNEQFF. The CDR3 nucleotides are TGTGCCAGCAGCCAAGATTCCAATGAGCAGTTCTTC.

The chain has TRBV29-1 and TRBJ2-1; 9 nucleotides agree with TRBD1. The CDR3 runs 11 residues. From germline, CDR1 is SQVTM and CDR2 ANQGSEA. After removal of 4 bases from V and 15 bases from J, the junction contained 7 bases not matched to a gene. The CDR3 DNA reads as TGCAGCGTTGTGGCCGGGACAGGGCCGTTCTTC. This encodes CSVVAGTGPFF.

The chain carries TRBV19 and TRBJ1-2; D unclear. V lost 7 bases and J lost 4, with 13 bases in between. The CDR3 spans 13 residues. CDR1 is LNHDA, CDR2 SQIVND, per germline (reference sequence). The CDR3: CASTAGLGYGYTF. The CDR3 DNA reads as TGTGCCAGTACCGCGGGATTAGGCTATGGCTACACCTTC.

The V gene is TRBV28, the J gene TRBJ2-2, with unresolved D. V was clipped by 3 bases and J by 14 bases, with 25 bases between them. The CDR3 length is 16 residues. Germline V lookup: CDR1 MDHEN, CDR2 SYDVKM. Here the CDR3 DNA reads TGTGCCAGCAGTTTCTACGTTTTCGCGAACACCGGTTTTCTGTTTTTT. It codes for CASSFYVFANTGFLFF.

The chain couples TRBV6-2 or TRBV6-3 to TRBJ2-7; 8 nucleotides align to TRBD2. This CDR3 contains 13 residues. CDR1 MNHEY and CDR2 SVGEGT come from the germline V gene. J was trimmed by 3 bases and V by 7 bases; bases with no gene match: 5. The CDR3 spells CASKSGGVYEQYF. The CDR3 DNA is TGTGCCAGCAAGAGCGGGGGAGTCTACGAGCAGTACTTC.